This record looks at one TCR beta chain sequence and its context. The antigen remains unidentified. The entry originates in a study of shared clonotypes between healthy human individuals. Study-wide points: Naive subsets generally exceeded memory subsets in estimated richness. Shared clonotypes across all four donors exceeded non-shared ones in generation probability.

CD45RO negativity and positive selection for CCR7 defined naive CD8 cells, a population that excluded terminally differentiated effector memory CD45RA+ cells. Among the donors, all were Caucasian adults who lived in Nashville, Tennessee. Assay: immunoSEQ multiplex PCR; the TCRdb copy retains only in-frame clones and omits some. The data hold about 2.1 million clones, with roughly 91% observed a single time. The CDR3 length is 14 residues. The V gene lost 3 bases and the J gene lost 1 base, with 10 bases spanning the gap. Looked up from germline, CDR1 is SGHRS and CDR2 is YFSETQ. The clonotype originates from a man younger than 30 in good health. Some clones in this sample may be carry-over from other donors' samples. The rearrangement joins TRBV5-1 to TRBJ1-1; D remains unclear. Sample: naive CD8+ T cells from PBMCs. CDR3 in DNA: TGCGCCAGCAGCTCTGTGACGGGGAACACTGAAGCTTTCTTT. Its translation: CASSSVTGNTEAFF.